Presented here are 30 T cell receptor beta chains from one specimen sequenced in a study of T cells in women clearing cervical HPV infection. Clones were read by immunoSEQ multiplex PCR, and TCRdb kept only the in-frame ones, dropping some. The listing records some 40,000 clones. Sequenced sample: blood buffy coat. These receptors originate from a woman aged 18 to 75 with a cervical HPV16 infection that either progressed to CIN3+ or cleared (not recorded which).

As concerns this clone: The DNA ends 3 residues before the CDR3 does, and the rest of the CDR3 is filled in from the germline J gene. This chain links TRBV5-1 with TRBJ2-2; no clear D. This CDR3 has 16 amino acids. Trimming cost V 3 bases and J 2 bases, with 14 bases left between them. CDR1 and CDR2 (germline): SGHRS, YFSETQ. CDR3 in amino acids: CASSSLQISNTGELFF. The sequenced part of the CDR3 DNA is TGCGCCAGCAGCTCCCTACAGATTTCAAACACCGGGGAG.

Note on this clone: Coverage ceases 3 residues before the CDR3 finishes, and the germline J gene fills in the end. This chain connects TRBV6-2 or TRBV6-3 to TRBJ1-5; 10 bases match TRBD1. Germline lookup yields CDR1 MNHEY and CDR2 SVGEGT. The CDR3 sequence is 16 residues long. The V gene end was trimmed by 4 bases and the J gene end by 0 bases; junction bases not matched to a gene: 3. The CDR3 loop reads CASSSRDRGSNQPQHF. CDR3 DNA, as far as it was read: TGTGCCAGCAGTTCCCGGGACAGGGGTAGCAATCAGCCC.

CDR3 DNA, as far as it was read: TGTGCCTGGAGTGAGGTCGACAATGAG. Its protein is CAWSEVDNE. The CDR3 in full is CAWSEVDNEQFF. This chain links TRBV30 with TRBJ2-1, with D uncertain. The missing CDR3 end, 3 residues past where the read stops, is filled in from the germline J gene. Germline V gene sequence: CDR1 GTSNPN, CDR2 SVGIG (reference sequence). The CDR3 is 12 amino acids. V dropped 1 base and J dropped 5 bases, with 6 bases sitting between them.

The CDR3 region is CASHKNEQYF. The sequenced part of the CDR3 DNA is TGTGCCAGCCACAAGAACGAG. This chain links TRBV2 with TRBJ2-7; D gene unclear. The CDR3 is cut off 3 residues early in the read; its end comes from the germline J gene. The CDR3 runs 10 residues. CDR1 SNHLY and CDR2 FYNNEI come from the germline V gene. Trimming shortened V by 8 bases and J by 5 bases, and 7 bases separated the two germline ends.

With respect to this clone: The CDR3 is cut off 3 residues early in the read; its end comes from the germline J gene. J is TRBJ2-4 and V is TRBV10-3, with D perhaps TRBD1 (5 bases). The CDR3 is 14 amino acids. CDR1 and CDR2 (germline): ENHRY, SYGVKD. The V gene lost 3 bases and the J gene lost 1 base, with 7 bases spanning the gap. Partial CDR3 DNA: TGTGCCATCAGTGACAGGGCTGCCAAAAACATT. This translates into CAISDRAAKNI. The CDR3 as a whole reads CAISDRAAKNIQYF.

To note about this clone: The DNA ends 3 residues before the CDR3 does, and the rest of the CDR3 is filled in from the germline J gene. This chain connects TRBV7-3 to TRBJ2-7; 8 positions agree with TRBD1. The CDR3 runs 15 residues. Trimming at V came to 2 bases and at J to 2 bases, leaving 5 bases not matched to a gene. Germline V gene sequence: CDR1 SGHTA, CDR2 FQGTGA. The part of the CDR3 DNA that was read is TGTGCCAGCAGCTTAGGCCAGGGGGCCCCCTACGAG. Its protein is CASSLGQGAPYE. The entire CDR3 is CASSLGQGAPYEQYF.

CDR3 amino acids: CASSLAGDSPLHF. The sequenced CDR3 bases are TGTGCCAGCAGCTTGGCCGGGGATTCACCC. The chain recombines TRBV5-6 with TRBJ1-6; D call uncertain. From the germline J gene comes the end of the CDR3, since the read stops 3 residues before it. This CDR3 has 13 amino acids. V lost 0 bases and J 8 bases, leaving 6 bases between the germline ends. Germline loops: CDR1 SGHDT, CDR2 YYEEEE. The full variable domain, with the rest looked up from reference TRBV5-6 and TRBJ1-6, is DAGVTQSPTHLIKTRGQQVTLRCSPKSGHDTVSWYQQALGQGPQFIFQYYEEEERQRGNFPDRFSGHQFPNYSSELNVNALLLGDSALYLCASSLAGDSPLHFGNGTRLTVT.

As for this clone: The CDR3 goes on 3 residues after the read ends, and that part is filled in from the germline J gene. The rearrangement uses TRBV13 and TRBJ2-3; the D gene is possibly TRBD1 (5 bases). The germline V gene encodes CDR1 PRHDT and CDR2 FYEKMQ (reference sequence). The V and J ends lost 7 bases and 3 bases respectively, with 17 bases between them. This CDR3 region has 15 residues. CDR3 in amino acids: CASKKGWQDTDTQYF. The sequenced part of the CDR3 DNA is TGTGCCAGCAAAAAGGGGTGGCAGGATACAGATACG. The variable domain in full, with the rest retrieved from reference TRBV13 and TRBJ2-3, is AAGVIQSPRHLIKEKRETATLKCYPIPRHDTVYWYQQGPGQDPQFLISFYEKMQSDKGSIPDRFSAQQFSDYHSELNMSSLELGDSALYFCASKKGWQDTDTQYFGPGTRLTVL.

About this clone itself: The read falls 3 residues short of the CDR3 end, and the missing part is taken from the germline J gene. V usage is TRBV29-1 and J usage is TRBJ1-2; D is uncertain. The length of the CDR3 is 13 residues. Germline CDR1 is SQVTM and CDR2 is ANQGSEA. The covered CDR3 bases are TGCAGCGTTGAATCCTCGGCGGGTCGCGGC. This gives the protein CSVESSAGRG. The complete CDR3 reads CSVESSAGRGYTF. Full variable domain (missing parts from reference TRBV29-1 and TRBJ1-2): SAVISQKPSRDICQRGTSLTIQCQVDSQVTMMFWYRQQPGQSLTLIATANQGSEATYESGFVIDKFPISRPNLTFSTLTVSNMSPEDSSIYLCSVESSAGRGYTFGSGTRLTVV.

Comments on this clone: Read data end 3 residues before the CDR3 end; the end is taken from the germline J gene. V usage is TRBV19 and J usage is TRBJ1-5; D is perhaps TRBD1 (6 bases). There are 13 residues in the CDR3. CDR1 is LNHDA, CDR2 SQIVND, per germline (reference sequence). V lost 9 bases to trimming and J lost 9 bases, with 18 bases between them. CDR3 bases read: TGTGCCAGCCAGGGAGAGCAGGGGAGGCCC. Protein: CASQGEQGRP. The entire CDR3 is CASQGEQGRPQHF.

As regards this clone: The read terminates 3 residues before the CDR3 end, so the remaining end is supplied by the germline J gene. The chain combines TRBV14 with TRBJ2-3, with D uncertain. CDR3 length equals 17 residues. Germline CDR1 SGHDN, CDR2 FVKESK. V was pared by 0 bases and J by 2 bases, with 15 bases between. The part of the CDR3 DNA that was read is TGTGCCAGCAGCCAAGAAAGGAACAGAAGATACACAGATACG. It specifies CASSQERNRRYTDT. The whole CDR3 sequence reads CASSQERNRRYTDTQYF.

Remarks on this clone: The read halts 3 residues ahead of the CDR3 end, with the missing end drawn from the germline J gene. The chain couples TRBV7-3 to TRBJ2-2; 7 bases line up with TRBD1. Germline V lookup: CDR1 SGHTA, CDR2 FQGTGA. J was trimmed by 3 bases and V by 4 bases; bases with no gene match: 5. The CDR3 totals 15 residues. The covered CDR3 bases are TGTGCCAGCAGCTACGGGGACAGACACACCGGGGAG. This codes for CASSYGDRHTGE. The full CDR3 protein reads CASSYGDRHTGELFF. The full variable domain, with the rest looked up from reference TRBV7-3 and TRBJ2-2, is GAGVSQTPSNKVTEKGKYVELRCDPISGHTALYWYRQSLGQGPEFLIYFQGTGAADDSGLPNDRFFAVRPEGSVSTLKIQRTERGDSAVYLCASSYGDRHTGELFFGEGSRLTVL.

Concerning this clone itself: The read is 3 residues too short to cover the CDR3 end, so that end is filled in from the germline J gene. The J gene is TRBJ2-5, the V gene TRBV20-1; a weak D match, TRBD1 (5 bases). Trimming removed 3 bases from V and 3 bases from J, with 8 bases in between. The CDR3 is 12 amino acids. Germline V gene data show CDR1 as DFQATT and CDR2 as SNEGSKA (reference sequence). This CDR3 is CSARTAEETQYF. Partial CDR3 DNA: TGCAGTGCTAGGACAGCAGAAGAGACC.

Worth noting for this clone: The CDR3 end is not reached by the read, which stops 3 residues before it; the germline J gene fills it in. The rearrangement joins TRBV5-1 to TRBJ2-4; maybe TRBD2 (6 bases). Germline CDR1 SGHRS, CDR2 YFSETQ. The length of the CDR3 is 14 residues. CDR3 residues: CASRDQRAQETQYF. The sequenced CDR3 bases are TGCGCCAGCAGAGATCAGCGGGCGCAAGAGACT.

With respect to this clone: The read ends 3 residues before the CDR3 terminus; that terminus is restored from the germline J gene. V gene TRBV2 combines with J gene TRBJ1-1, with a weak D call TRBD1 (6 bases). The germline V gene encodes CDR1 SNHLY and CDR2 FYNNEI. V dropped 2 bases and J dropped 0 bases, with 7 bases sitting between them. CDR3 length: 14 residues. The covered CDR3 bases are TGTGCCAGCAGTGAAACAGGGATGAACACTGAA. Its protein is CASSETGMNTE. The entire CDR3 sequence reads CASSETGMNTEAFF.

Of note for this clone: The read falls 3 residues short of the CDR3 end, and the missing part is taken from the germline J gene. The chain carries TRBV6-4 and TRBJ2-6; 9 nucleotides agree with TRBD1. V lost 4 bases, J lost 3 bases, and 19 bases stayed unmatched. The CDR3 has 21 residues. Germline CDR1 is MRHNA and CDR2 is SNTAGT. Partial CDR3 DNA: TGTGCCAGCAGTGCCTCCGGGACAGGGTACCCAACCTCAGATGGGGCCAACGTC. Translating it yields CASSASGTGYPTSDGANV. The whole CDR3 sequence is CASSASGTGYPTSDGANVLTF.

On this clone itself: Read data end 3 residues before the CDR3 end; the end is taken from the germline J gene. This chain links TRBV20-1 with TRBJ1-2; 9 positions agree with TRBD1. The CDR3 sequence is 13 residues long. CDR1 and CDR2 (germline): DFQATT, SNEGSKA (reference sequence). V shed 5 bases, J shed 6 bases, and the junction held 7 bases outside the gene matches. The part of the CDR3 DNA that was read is TGCAGTGCTCGTCTATGGACAGGGGATGGC. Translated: CSARLWTGDG. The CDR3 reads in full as CSARLWTGDGYTF.

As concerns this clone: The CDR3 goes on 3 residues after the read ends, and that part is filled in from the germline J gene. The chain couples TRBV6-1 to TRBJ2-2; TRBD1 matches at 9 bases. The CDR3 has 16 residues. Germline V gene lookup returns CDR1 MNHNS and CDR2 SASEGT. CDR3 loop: CASSEGDRVINEKLFF. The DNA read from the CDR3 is TGTGCCAGCAGTGAGGGGGACAGGGTGATTAATGAAAAG.

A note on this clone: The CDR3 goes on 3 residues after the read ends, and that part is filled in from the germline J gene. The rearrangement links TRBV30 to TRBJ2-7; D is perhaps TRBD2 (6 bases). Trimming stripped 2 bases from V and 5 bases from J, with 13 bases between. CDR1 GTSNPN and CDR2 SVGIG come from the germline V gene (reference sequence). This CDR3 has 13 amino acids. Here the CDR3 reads CAWSLEEGHEQYF. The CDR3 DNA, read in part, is TGTGCCTGGAGTCTCGAGGAGGGCCACGAG.

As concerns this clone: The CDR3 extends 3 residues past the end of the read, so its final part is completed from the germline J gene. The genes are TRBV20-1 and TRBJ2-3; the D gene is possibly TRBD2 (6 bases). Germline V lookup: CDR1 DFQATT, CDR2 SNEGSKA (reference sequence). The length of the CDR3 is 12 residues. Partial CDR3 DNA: TGCAGTGCTTTAGCGGTTGGGGAGACG. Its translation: CSALAVGET. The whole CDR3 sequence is CSALAVGETQYF.

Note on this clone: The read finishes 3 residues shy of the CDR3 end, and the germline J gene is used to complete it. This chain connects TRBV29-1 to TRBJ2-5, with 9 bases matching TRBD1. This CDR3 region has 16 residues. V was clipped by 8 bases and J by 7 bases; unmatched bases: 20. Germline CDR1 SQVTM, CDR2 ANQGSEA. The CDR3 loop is CSSRDRVGVRGWTQYF. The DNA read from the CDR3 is TGCAGCTCCCGGGACAGGGTCGGTGTTCGTGGGTGGACC.

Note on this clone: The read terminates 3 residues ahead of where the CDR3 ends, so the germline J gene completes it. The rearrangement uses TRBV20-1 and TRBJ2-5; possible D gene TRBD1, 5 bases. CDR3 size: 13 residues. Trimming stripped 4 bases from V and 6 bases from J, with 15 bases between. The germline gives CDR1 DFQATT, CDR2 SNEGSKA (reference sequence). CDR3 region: CSATGGAVQTQYF. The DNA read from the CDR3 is TGCAGTGCTACCGGTGGGGCAGTCCAGACC.

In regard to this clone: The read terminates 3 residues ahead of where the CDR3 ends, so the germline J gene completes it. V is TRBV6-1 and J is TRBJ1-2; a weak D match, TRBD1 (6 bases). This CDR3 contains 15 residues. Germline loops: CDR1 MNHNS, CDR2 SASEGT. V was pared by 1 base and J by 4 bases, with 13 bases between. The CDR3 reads CASSEEARGFYGYTF. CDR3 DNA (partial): TGTGCCAGCAGTGAAGAGGCCAGGGGTTTCTATGGC.

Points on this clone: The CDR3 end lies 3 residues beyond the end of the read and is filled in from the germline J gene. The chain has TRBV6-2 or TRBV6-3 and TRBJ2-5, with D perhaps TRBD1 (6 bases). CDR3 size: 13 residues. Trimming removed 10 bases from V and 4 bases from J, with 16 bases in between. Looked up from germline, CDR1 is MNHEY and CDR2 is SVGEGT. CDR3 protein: CATYTGFVETQYF. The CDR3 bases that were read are TGTGCCACTTATACAGGGTTTGTAGAGACC.

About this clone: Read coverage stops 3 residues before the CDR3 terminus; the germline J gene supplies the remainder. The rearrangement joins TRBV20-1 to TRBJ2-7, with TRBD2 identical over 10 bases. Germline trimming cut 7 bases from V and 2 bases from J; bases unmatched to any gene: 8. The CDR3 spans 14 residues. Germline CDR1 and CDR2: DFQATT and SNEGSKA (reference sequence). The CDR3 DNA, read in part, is TGCAGTGTCCCGGCTAGCGGGAGTGCCTACGAG. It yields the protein CSVPASGSAYE. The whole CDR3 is CSVPASGSAYEQYF.

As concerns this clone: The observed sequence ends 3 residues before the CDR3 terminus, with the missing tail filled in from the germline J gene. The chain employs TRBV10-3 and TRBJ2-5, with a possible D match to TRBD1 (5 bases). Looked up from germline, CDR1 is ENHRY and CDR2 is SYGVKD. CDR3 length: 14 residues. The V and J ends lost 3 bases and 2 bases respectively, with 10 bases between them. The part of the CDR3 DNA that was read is TGTGCCATCAGTGATGGGGCAGGACAAGAGACC. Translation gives CAISDGAGQET. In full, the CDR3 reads CAISDGAGQETQYF.

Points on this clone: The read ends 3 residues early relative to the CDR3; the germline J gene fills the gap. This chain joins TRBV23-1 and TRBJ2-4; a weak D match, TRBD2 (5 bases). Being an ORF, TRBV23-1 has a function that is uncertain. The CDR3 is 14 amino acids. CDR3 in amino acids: CAPIAPKAAGGQYF. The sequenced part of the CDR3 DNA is TGCGCCCCTATCGCACCTAAAGCCGCGGGCGGT.

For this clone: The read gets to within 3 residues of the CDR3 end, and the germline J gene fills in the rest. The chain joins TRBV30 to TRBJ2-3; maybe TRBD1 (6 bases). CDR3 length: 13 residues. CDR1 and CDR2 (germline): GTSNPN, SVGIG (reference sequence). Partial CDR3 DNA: TGTGCCTGGAGGAGTGGACAGTGGGAGACG. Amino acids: CAWRSGQWET. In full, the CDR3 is CAWRSGQWETQYF.

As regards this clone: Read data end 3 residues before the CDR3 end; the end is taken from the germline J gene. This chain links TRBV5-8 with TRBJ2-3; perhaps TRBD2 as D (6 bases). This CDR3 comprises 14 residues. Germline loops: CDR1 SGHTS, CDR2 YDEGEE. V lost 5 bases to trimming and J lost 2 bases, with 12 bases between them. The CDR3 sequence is CASRSGTYTDTQYF. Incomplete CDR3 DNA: TGTGCCAGCAGATCCGGGACTTACACAGATACG.

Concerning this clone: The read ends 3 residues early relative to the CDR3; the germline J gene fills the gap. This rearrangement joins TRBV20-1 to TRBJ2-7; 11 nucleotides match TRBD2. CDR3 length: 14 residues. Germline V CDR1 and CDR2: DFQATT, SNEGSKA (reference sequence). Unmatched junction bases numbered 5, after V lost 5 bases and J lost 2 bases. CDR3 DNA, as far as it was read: TGCAGTGCTTTAACTAGCGGGGGAACCTACGAG. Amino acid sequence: CSALTSGGTYE. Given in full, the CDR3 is CSALTSGGTYEQYF.